What follows are 7 T cell receptor beta chains derived from one specimen sequenced in a study of CD8 T cells in Susac syndrome. Random hexamers were used to reverse transcribe the RNA input (about 0.45 to 1 ug). TCRdb independently ran MiXCR on the immunoSEQ multiplex PCR reads; one entry per CDR3 protein. The data contain 100,000 to 150,000 distinct CDR3 sequences, 85% to 95% of them singletons. Specimen: CD8+ T cells from PBMCs. The receptor set was obtained from a human donor with multiple sclerosis.

The V gene is TRBV19, the J gene TRBJ2-1, with D uncertain. The CDR3 consists of 12 residues. Trimming left V 5 bases short and J 7 bases short, with 9 bases between. Germline V gene data show CDR1 as LNHDA and CDR2 as SQIVND (reference sequence). CDR3 in DNA: TGTGCCAGTAGTCCCCACGAGAATGAGCAGTTCTTC. Its translation: CASSPHENEQFF.

The chain uses TRBV30 and TRBJ1-5; no clear D gene. Trimming shortened V by 5 bases and J by 4 bases, and 12 bases separated the two germline ends. Germline assignment: CDR1 GTSNPN and CDR2 SVGIG (reference sequence). The CDR3 runs to 13 residues. DNA of the CDR3: TGTGCCTGGCAGACTAATGAAAATCAGCCCCAGCATTTT. Its protein is CAWQTNENQPQHF.

The chain links TRBV6-4 to TRBJ2-5, with D tentatively TRBD1 (6 bases). The CDR3 totals 15 residues. Germline loops: CDR1 MRHNA, CDR2 SNTAGT. V was cut by 1 base and J by 1 base, with 10 bases left in between. The CDR3 spells CASSDFGQFQETQYF. As DNA, the CDR3 is TGTGCCAGCAGTGACTTCGGACAGTTCCAAGAGACCCAGTACTTC.

The CDR3 region is CASSKGLGGDTQYF. The CDR3 bases are TGTGCCAGCAGCAAGGGACTTGGGGGAGATACGCAGTATTTT. The genes are TRBV6-4 and TRBJ2-3, with D possibly being TRBD2 (6 bases). The CDR3 sequence is 14 residues long. V was clipped by 6 bases and J by 5 bases, with 15 bases between them. The germline CDR1 and CDR2 sequences are MRHNA and SNTAGT.

The V gene is TRBV9, the J gene TRBJ2-2; TRBD1 agrees at 9 bases. The J segment lost 9 bases and the V segment lost 3 bases, leaving 6 bases of the junction unmatched. Germline V gene data show CDR1 as SGDLS and CDR2 as YYNGEE. The CDR3 consists of 14 residues. CDR3 coding DNA: TGTGCCAGCAGCGGGGGAACAGGGGGCCGGGAGCTGTTTTTT. The encoded protein is CASSGGTGGRELFF.

The V and J genes are TRBV5-1 and TRBJ2-3, with D possibly being TRBD1 (6 bases). The CDR3 length is 16 residues. The germline V and J ends were trimmed by 4 bases and 2 bases, with 17 bases remaining between them. In germline, CDR1 is SGHRS, CDR2 YFSETQ. The CDR3: CASSGGRGAVTDTQYF. DNA for the CDR3: TGCGCCAGCAGCGGAGGCAGGGGAGCGGTCACAGATACGCAGTATTTT.

V usage is TRBV24-1 and J usage is TRBJ2-2, with 13 positions matching TRBD2. Germline V lookup: CDR1 KGHDR, CDR2 SFDVKD. Germline trimming cut 6 bases from V and 6 bases from J; bases unmatched to any gene: 9. The CDR3 spans 17 residues. CDR3 sequence reads: CATSSATSGRASGELFF. The CDR3 nucleotides are TGTGCCACCAGTTCCGCTACTAGCGGGAGGGCCTCCGGGGAGCTGTTTTTT.